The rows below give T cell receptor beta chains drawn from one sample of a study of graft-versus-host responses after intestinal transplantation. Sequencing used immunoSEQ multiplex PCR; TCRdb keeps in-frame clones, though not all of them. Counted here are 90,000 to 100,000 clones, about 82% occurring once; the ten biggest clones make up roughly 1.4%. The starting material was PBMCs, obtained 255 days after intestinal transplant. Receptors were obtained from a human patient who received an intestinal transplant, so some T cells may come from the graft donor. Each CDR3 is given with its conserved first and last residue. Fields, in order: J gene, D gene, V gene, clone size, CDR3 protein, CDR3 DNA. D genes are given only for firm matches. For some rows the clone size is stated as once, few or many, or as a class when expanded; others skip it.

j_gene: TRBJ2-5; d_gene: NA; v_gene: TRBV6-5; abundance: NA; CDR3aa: CASSYSRGGVGETQYF; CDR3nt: TGTGCCAGCAGTTACTCGAGAGGAGGGGTGGGGGAGACCCAGTACTTC
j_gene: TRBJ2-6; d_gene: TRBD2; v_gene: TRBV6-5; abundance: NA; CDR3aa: CASNRGGPGANVLTF; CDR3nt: TGTGCCAGCAACCGCGGGGGGCCCGGGGCCAACGTCCTGACTTTC
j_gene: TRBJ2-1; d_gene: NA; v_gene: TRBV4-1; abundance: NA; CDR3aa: CASSQAGEQFF; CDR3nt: TGCGCCAGCAGCCAAGCCGGAGAGCAGTTCTTC
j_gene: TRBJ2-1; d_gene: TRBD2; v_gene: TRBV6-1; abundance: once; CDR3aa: CASSEESGGASEQFF; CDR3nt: TGTGCCAGCAGTGAAGAGAGCGGGGGGGCCAGTGAGCAGTTCTTC
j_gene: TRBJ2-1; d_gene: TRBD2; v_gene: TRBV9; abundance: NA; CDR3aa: CASSELAGPYNEQFF; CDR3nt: TGTGCCAGCAGCGAGCTAGCGGGACCTTACAATGAGCAGTTCTTC
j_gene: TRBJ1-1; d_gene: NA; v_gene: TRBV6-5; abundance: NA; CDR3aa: CASSPSGAWNTEAFF; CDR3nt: TGTGCCAGCAGCCCTTCGGGGGCTTGGAACACTGAAGCTTTCTTT
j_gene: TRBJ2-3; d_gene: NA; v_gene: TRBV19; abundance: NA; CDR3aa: CASSQGGQRTDTQYF; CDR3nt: TGTGCCAGTAGTCAAGGAGGGCAAAGGACAGATACGCAGTATTTT
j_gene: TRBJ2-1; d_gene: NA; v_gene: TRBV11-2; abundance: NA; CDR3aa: CASSLENEQFF; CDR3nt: TGTGCCAGCAGCTTAGAAAATGAGCAGTTCTTC
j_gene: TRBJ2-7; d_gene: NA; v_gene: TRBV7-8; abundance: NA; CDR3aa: CASSLARAGSSLYEQYF; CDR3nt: TGTGCCAGCAGCTTAGCGAGGGCAGGATCATCCCTTTACGAGCAGTACTTC
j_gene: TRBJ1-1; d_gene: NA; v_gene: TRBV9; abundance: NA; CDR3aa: CASSVSRAGTEAFF; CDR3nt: TGTGCCAGCAGCGTTTCGAGGGCGGGCACTGAAGCTTTCTTT
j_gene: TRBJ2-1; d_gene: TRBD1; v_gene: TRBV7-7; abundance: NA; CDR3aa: CASSRGQGYEQFF; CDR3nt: TGTGCTAGCAGCCGCGGACAGGGTTATGAGCAGTTCTTC
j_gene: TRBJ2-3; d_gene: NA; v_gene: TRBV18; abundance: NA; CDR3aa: CASSHTGEEDTQYF; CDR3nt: TGTGCCAGCTCACACACAGGAGAGGAGGATACGCAGTATTTT
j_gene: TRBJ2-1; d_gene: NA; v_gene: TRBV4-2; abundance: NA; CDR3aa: CASSQDLQFNEQFF; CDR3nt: TGTGCCAGCAGCCAAGATCTCCAATTTAATGAGCAGTTCTTC
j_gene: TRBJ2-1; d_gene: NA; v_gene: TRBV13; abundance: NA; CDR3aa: CASSPRTTYNEQFF; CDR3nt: TGTGCCAGCAGCCCAAGGACAACCTACAATGAGCAGTTCTTC
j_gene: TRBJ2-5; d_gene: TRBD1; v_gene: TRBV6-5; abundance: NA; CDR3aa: CASRHTGGAGETQYF; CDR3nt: TGTGCCAGCAGACATACAGGGGGCGCGGGAGAGACCCAGTACTTC
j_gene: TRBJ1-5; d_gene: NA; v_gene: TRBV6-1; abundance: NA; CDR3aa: CASSESGVRQPQHF; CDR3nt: TGTGCCAGCAGTGAATCCGGGGTGAGGCAGCCCCAGCATTTT
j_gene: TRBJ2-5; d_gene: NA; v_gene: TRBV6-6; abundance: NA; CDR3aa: CASSPPLGKETQYF; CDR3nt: TGTGCCAGCAGCCCCCCCTTGGGCAAAGAGACCCAGTACTTC
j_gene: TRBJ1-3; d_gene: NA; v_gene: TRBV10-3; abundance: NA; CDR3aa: CAITDHTANTIYF; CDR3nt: TGTGCCATCACCGACCACACCGCAAACACCATATATTTT
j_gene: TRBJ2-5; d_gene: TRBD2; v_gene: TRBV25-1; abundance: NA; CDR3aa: CASIGTRRTQYF; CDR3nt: TGTGCCAGCATAGGGACTAGGAGGACCCAGTACTTC
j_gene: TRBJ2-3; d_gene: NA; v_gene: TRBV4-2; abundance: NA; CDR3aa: CASSLTLRDTQYF; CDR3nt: TGTGCCAGCAGCCTGACTCTTCGAGATACGCAGTATTTT
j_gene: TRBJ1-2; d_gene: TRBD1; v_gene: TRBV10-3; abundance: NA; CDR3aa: CAISESTGGGYTF; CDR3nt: TGTGCCATCAGTGAGTCGACAGGGGGTGGCTACACCTTC
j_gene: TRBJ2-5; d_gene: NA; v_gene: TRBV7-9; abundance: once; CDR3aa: CASSLTSRDRPYQETQYF; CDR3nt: TGTGCCAGCAGCTTAACCTCGCGGGACCGACCGTACCAAGAGACCCAGTACTTC
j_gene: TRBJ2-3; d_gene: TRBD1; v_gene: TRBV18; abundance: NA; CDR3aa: CASSPSTDRGHGRGITDTQYF; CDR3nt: TGTGCCAGCTCACCATCAACCGACAGGGGGCACGGGCGGGGGATCACAGATACGCAGTATTTT
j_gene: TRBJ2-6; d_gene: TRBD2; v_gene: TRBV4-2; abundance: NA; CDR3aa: CASSQGYSGGRSGANVLTF; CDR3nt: TGTGCCAGCAGCCAAGGGTATAGCGGGGGCCGTTCTGGGGCCAACGTCCTGACTTTC
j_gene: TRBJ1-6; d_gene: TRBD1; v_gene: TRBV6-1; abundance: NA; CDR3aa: CASSARRIRGTGEAESPLHF; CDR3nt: TGTGCCAGCAGTGCCCGAAGAATAAGAGGGACAGGGGAGGCTGAATCACCCCTCCACTTT
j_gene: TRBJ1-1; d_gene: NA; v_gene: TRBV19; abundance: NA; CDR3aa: CASSIGVGTEAFF; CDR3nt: TGTGCCAGTAGTATCGGGGTGGGCACTGAAGCTTTCTTT
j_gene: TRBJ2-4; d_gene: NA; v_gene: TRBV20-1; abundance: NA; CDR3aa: CSARALNIQYF; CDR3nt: TGCAGTGCGAGGGCCCTAAACATTCAGTACTTC
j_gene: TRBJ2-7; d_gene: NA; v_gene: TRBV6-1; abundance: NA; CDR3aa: CASTRQTSSYEQYF; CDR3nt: TGTGCCAGCACCCGACAGACAAGCTCCTACGAGCAGTACTTC
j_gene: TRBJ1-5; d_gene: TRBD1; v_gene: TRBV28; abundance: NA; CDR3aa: CASSLGTGGVGNQPQHF; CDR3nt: TGTGCCAGCAGTTTGGGGACAGGGGGGGTAGGCAATCAGCCCCAGCATTTT
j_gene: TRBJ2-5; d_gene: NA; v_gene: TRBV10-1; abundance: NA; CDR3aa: CASSAIVPGLRYQETQYF; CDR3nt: TGCGCCAGCAGCGCAATTGTACCGGGACTCCGGTACCAAGAGACCCAGTACTTC
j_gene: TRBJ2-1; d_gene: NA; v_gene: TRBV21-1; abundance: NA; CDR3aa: CASSQIGEQFF; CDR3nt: TGTGCCAGCAGTCAAATCGGTGAGCAGTTCTTC
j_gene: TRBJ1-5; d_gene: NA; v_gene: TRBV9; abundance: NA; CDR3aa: CASSRDLSRNQPQHF; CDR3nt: TGTGCCAGCAGCCGGGACCTCTCGAGGAATCAGCCCCAGCATTTT
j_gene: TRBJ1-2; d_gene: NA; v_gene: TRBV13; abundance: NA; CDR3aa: CASSFPWREGGYTF; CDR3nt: TGTGCCAGCAGCTTTCCTTGGAGGGAGGGTGGCTACACCTTC
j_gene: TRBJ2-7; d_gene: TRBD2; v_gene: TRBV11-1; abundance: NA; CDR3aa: CASSPLGGSYEQYF; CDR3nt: TGTGCCAGCAGCCCCTTGGGAGGGTCCTACGAGCAGTACTTC
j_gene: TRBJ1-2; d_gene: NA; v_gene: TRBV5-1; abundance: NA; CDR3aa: CASRPGPENYGYTF; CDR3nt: TGCGCCAGCAGACCTGGGCCTGAGAACTATGGCTACACCTTC
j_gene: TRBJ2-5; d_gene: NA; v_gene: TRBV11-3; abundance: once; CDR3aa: CASSSGIGGSETQYF; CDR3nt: TGTGCCAGCAGCTCGGGTATAGGGGGGAGCGAGACCCAGTACTTC
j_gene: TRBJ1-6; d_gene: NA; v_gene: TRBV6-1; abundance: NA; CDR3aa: CASSGRDNSPLHF; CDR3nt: TGTGCCAGCAGTGGGCGGGATAATTCACCCCTCCACTTT
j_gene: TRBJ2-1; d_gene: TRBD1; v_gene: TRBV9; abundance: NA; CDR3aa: CASSVEGTGKGHNEQFF; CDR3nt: TGTGCCAGCAGCGTAGAAGGGACAGGGAAAGGGCACAATGAGCAGTTCTTC